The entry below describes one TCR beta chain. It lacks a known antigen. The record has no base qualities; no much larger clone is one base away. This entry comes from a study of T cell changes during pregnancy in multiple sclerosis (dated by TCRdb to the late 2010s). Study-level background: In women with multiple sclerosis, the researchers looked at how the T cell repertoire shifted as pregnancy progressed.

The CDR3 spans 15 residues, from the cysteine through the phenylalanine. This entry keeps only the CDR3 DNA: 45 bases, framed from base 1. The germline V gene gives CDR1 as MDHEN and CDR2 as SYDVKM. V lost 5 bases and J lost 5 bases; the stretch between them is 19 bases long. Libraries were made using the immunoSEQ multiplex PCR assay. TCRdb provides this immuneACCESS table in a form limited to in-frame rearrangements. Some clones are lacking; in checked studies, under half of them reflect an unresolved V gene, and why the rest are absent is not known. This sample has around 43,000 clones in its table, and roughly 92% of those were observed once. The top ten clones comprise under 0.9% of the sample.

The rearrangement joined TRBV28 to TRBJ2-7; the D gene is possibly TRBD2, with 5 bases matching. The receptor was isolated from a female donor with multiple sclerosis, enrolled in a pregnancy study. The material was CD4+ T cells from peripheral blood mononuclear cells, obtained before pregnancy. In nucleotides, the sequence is TGTGCCAGCAGTCTATTAAGCCTCGGGGAAAACGAGCAGTACTTC. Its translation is CASSLLSLGENEQYF.